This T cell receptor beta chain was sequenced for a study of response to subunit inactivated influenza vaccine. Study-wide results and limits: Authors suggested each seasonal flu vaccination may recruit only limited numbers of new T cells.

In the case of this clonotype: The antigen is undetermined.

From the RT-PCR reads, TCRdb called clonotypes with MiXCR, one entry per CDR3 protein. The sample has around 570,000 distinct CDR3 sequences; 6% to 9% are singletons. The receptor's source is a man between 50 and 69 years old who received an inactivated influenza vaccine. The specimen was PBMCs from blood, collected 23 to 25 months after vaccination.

CDR3 region: CASSYSIQGAGSGANVLTF. The CDR3 bases are TGTGCCAGCAGTTACTCGATTCAGGGTGCGGGCTCTGGGGCCAACGTCCTGACTTTC. The chain is built from TRBV6-5 and TRBJ2-6; D possibly matches TRBD1 or TRBD2 (5 bases each). CDR1 is MNHEY and CDR2 is SVGAGI in the germline V gene. Trimming shortened V by 0 bases and J by 0 bases, and 15 bases separated the two germline ends. The CDR3 runs to 19 residues.